This T cell receptor beta chain is from a study of T cell responses to AZD1222 COVID-19 vaccine. Across the study: Second-dose recipients at about 4 or about 12 weeks were treated as one pooled group. Whole-study findings and limits: Baseline seropositivity characterized only 5 or 6 AZD1222 recipients. Vaccination with two AZD1222 doses was followed by a rise in Spike-specific TCR breadth and depth. Among spike-specific TCRs, nearly half reportedly target unmutated variant regions.

Clones were sequenced by immunoSEQ multiplex PCR, and TCRdb holds only the in-frame ones, with some missing. The repertoire has under 200,000 clones, about 95% of them found once; the top ten carry 0.64%. Worth noting for this clone: The antigen remains undetermined.

Trimming stripped 6 bases from V and 13 bases from J, with 15 bases between. Germline-derived CDR1 and CDR2 are KGHSH and LQKENI. CDR3 length equals 11 residues. This TCR was sampled from an adult in good health. The chain has TRBV18 and TRBJ1-2; D is perhaps TRBD1 (5 bases). The material sequenced was peripheral blood, taken on day 0 of AZD1222 vaccination. The CDR3 DNA follows: TGTGCCAGCTCCCCCGGGGGACTTTCCACCTTC. It encodes CASSPGGLSTF.